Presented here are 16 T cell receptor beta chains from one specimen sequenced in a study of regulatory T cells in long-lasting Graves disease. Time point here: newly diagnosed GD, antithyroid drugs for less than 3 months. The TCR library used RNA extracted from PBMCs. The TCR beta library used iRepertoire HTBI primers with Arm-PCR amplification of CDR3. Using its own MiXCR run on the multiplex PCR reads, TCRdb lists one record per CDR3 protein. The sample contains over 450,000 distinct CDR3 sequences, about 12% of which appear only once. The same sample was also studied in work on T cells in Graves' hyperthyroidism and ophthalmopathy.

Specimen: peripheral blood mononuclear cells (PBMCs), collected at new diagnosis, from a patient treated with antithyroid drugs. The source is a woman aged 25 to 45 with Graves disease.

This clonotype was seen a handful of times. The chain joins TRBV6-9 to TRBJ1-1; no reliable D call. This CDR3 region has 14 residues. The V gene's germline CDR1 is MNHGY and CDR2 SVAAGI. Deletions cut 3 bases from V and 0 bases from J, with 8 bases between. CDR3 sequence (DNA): TGTGCCAGCAGTTACTCAATCATGAACACTGAAGCTTTCTTT. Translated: CASSYSIMNTEAFF.

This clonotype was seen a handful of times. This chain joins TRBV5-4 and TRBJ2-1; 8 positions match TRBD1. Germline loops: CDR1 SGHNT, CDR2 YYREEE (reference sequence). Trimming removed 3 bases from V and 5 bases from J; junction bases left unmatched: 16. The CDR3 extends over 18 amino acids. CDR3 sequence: CASSSWTGPLSWNNEQFF. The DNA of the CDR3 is TGTGCCAGCAGCTCATGGACAGGGCCCTTGTCCTGGAACAATGAGCAGTTCTTC.

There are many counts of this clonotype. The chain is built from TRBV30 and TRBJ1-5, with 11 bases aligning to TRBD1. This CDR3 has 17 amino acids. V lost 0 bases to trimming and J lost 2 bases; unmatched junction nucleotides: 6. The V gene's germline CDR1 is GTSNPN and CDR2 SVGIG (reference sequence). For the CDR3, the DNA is TGTGCCTGGAGTGTAAAGCGGACAGGGGGCGGCAATCAGCCCCAGCATTTT. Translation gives CAWSVKRTGGGNQPQHF. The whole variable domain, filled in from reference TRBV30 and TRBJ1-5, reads SQTIHQWPATLVQPVGSPLSLECTVEGTSNPNLYWYRQAAGRGLQLLFYSVGIGQISSEVPQNLSASRPQDRQFILSSKKLLLSDSGFYLCAWSVKRTGGGNQPQHFGDGTRLSIL.

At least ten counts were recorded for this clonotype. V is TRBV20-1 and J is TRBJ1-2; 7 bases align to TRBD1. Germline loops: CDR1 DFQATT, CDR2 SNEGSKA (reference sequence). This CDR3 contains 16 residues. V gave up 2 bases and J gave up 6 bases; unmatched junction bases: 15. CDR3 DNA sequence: TGCAGTGCTAGAAGAGGCCAGGGGGGCCTGCGCCATGGCTACACCTTC. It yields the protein CSARRGQGGLRHGYTF.

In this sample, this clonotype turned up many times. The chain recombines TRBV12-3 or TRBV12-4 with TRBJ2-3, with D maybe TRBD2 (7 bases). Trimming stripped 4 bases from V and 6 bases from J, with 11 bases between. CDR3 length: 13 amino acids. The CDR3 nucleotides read TGTGCCAGCAGTTCCCGGGGGGCGGATACGCAGTATTTT. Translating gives CASSSRGADTQYF.

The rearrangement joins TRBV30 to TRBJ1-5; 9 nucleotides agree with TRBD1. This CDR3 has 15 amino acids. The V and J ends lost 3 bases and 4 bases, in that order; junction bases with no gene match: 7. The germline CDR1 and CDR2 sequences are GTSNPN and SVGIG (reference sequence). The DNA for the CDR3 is TGTGCCTGGAGAAGAGGGGACAGGGATAATCAGCCCCAGCATTTT. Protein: CAWRRGDRDNQPQHF.

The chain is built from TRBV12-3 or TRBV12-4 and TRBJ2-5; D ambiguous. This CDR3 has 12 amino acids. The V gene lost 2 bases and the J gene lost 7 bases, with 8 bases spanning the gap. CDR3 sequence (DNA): TGTGCCAGCAGTTTACAGATTGGGACCCAGTACTTC. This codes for CASSLQIGTQYF.

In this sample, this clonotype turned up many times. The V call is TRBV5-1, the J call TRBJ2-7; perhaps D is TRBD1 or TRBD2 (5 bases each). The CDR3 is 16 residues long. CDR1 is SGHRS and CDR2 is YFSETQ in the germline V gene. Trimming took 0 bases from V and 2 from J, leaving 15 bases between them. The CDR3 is CASSLDGTGSTYEQYF. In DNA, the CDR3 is TGCGCCAGCAGCTTGGATGGGACGGGATCGACCTACGAGCAGTACTTC.

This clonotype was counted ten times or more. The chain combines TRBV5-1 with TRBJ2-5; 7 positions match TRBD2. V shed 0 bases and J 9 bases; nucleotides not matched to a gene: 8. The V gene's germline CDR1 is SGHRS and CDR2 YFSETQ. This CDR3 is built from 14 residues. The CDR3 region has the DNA TGCGCCAGCAGCTTGGCCTGGAGAAGCGGGGCCCAGTACTTC. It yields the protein CASSLAWRSGAQYF.

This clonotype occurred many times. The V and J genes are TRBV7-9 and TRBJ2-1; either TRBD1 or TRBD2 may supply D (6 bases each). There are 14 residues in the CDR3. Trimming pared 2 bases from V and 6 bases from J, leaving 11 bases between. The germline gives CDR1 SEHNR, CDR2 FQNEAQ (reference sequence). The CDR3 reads CASSLLGGGNEQFF. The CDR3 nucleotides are TGTGCCAGCAGCTTACTAGGGGGAGGCAATGAGCAGTTCTTC. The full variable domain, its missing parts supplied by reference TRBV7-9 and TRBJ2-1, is DTGVSQNPRHKITKRGQNVTFRCDPISEHNRLYWYRQTLGQGPEFLTYFQNEAQLEKSRLLSDRFSAERPKGSFSTLEIQRTEQGDSAMYLCASSLLGGGNEQFFGPGTRLTVL.

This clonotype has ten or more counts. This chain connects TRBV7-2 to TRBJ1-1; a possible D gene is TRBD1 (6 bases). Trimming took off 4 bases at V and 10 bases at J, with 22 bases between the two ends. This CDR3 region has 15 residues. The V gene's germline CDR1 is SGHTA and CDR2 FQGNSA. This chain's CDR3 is CASSSQGHSREGAFF. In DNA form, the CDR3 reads TGTGCCAGCAGCTCCCAGGGGCACAGCCGCGAGGGAGCTTTCTTT.

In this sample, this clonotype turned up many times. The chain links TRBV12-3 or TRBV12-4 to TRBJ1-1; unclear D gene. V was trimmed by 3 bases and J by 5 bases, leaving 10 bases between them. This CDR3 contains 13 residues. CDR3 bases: TGTGCCAGCAGTTTCGGACCTGAAACTGAAGCTTTCTTT. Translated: CASSFGPETEAFF.

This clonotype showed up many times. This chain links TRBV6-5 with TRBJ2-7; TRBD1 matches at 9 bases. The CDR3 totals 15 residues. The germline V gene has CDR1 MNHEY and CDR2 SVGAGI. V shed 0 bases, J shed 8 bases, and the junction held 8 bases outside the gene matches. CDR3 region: CASSYSKGQGGKQYF. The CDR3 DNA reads TGTGCCAGCAGTTACTCGAAGGGACAGGGAGGGAAGCAGTACTTC.

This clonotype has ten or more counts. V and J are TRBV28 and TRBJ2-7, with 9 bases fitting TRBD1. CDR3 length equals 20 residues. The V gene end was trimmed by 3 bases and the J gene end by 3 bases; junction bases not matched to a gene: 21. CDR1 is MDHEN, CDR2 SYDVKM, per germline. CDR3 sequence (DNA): TGTGCCAGCAGTTTCCCCTTGACCCACCCCCGGGACAGGGAGAGCTACGAGCAGTACTTC. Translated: CASSFPLTHPRDRESYEQYF.

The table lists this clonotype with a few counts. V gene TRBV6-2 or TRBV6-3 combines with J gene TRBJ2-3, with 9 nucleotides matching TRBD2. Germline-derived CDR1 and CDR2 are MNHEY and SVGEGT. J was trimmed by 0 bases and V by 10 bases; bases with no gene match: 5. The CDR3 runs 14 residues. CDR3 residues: CATRRGGSTDTQYF. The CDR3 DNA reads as TGTGCCACCCGGCGGGGGGGGAGCACAGATACGCAGTATTTT.

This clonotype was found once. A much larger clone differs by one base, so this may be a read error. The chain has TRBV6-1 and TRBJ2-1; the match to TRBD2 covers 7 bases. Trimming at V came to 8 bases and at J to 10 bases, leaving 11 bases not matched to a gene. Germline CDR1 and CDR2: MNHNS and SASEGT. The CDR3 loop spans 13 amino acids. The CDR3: CASRRSGDYEQFF. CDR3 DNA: TGTGCCAGCCGTAGGTCTGGGGACTACGAGCAGTTCTTC.